This T cell receptor beta chain originates from a study of blood T cells in healthy people across ages. This clonotype has a handful of counts. The V gene's germline CDR1 is MDHEN and CDR2 SYDVKM. V lost 8 bases and J 9 bases, leaving 14 bases between the germline ends. The CDR3 has 12 residues. It was with a sample-barcoded 5' primer and a J-beta primer mix that a second PCR of about 6 to 12 cycles was run. TCRdb processed the 5' RACE reads anew with MiXCR; each CDR3 protein has one entry. The sample carries about 570,000 distinct CDR3 sequences, roughly 28% recorded once. Investigators took about 9.2 milliliters of peripheral blood from every donor.

This TCR derives from a woman in her 70s in good health. Sequenced material: blood. The rearrangement links TRBV28 to TRBJ2-1; D is unclear. CDR3 coding DNA: TGTGCCAGCCGGACCGCTGACGGTGAGCAGTTCTTC. This sequence encodes CASRTADGEQFF.